The 15 T cell receptor beta chains below all came from one sample that was sequenced in a study of blood T cell repertoires in COVID-19. Clones were sequenced by immunoSEQ multiplex PCR, and TCRdb holds only the in-frame ones, with some missing. The sample lists 130,000 or so clones; about nine tenths were seen once. Sequenced input: peripheral blood. These receptors came from a man aged 45-60 years with active COVID-19.

The chain recombines TRBV4-3 with TRBJ2-6; D uncertain. Germline V gene lookup returns CDR1 LGHNA and CDR2 YSLEER. The CDR3 sequence is 21 residues long. V was pared by 0 bases and J by 5 bases, with 26 bases between. The CDR3 DNA is TGCGCCAGCAGCCAAGATCGGGTGTGGTCGGCCCAACCCCTCCGGGCCAACGTCCTGACTTTC. It codes for CASSQDRVWSAQPLRANVLTF.

The gene calls are TRBV6-5 and TRBJ2-5; 11 nucleotides match TRBD2. Germline-derived CDR1 and CDR2 are MNHEY and SVGAGI. After removal of 8 bases from V and 4 bases from J, the junction contained 3 bases not matched to a gene. The CDR3 consists of 13 residues. The CDR3 sequence: CASRLAGGETQYF. In DNA form, the CDR3 reads TGTGCCAGCCGCCTAGCGGGGGGAGAGACCCAGTACTTC.

A single count supports this clone. The chain joins TRBV6-5 to TRBJ2-7; no reliable D call. Germline CDR1 and CDR2: MNHEY and SVGAGI. The germline V and J ends were trimmed by 11 bases and 3 bases, with 14 bases remaining between them. This CDR3 comprises 12 residues. Here the CDR3 reads CAHSIWVYEQYF. The CDR3 DNA follows: TGTGCCCACAGTATTTGGGTCTACGAGCAGTACTTC.

J is TRBJ2-5 and V is TRBV9; TRBD1 is a possible D gene (5 bases). The CDR3 is 16 amino acids. The ends were cut back, 0 bases at V and 5 bases at J, with 17 bases in the middle. Germline CDR1 SGDLS, CDR2 YYNGEE. In nucleotides, the CDR3 is TGTGCCAGCAGCGTAGGGGGCAGAGCTACTGGGGAGACCCAGTACTTC. As protein: CASSVGGRATGETQYF.

The chain has TRBV9 and TRBJ1-6, with D unclear. The CDR3 is 12 amino acids. The germline CDR1 and CDR2 sequences are SGDLS and YYNGEE. Trimming took off 2 bases at V and 10 bases at J, with 7 bases between the two ends. Here the CDR3 reads CASSVPGSPLHF. CDR3 sequence (DNA): TGTGCCAGCAGCGTCCCGGGATCACCCCTCCACTTT.

The table lists this clone with a count of one. CDR3 in amino acids: CAWRDGEWFF. The CDR3 DNA follows: TGTGCCTGGCGAGATGGGGAGTGGTTTTTT. The V call is TRBV30, the J call TRBJ2-2, with D possibly being TRBD2 (5 bases). Looked up from germline, CDR1 is GTSNPN and CDR2 is SVGIG (reference sequence). Trimming took off 5 bases at V and 16 bases at J, with 14 bases between the two ends. The CDR3 is 10 amino acids.

The chain uses TRBV7-8 and TRBJ1-2; the match to TRBD1 covers 7 bases. CDR3 length: 15 residues. Germline trimming cut 5 bases from V and 5 bases from J; bases unmatched to any gene: 11. Germline V gene sequence: CDR1 SGHVS, CDR2 FQNEAQ. The CDR3 DNA is TGTGCCAGCAGCCGAGAGATAGGGGGCCGGTATGGCTACACCTTC. Residues: CASSREIGGRYGYTF.

The chain couples TRBV6-5 to TRBJ1-5; the D gene is possibly TRBD1 (5 bases). The ends were cut back, 6 bases at V and 7 bases at J, with 13 bases in the middle. Germline CDR1 MNHEY, CDR2 SVGAGI. CDR3 length equals 13 residues. The CDR3 DNA reads as TGTGCCAGCAGCCCCAGGGAGGCGCAGCCCCAGCATTTT. This sequence encodes CASSPREAQPQHF.

The rearrangement joins TRBV12-5 to TRBJ2-3, with 7 nucleotides matching TRBD2. V shed 5 bases and J 5 bases; nucleotides not matched to a gene: 16. This CDR3 is built from 17 residues. Germline CDR1 LGHNT, CDR2 FRNRAP. Here the CDR3 reads CASGGGMGRESLDTQYF. The CDR3 nucleotides are TGTGCTAGTGGTGGGGGAATGGGGCGGGAGAGCTTAGATACGCAGTATTTT.

This clone was found once. This chain connects TRBV4-1 to TRBJ2-1; D is possibly TRBD2 (5 bases). This CDR3 is 15 amino acids long. Germline CDR1 is MGHRA and CDR2 is YSYEKL. The V end was cut by 4 bases, the J end by 2 bases, with 12 bases between. The CDR3 loop reads CASSPDQLAYNEQFF. The CDR3 DNA reads TGCGCCAGCAGCCCCGACCAACTAGCCTACAATGAGCAGTTCTTC.

The rearrangement joins TRBV11-3 to TRBJ2-7, with D perhaps matching TRBD2 (5 bases). CDR1 and CDR2 from the germline V gene are SGHNT and YENEEA. This CDR3 comprises 12 residues. Trimming pared 5 bases from V and 8 bases from J, leaving 13 bases between. CDR3 protein: CASSTPTGKQYF. In DNA form, the CDR3 reads TGTGCCAGCAGCACCCCCACGGGGAAGCAGTACTTC. The variable domain in full, completed from reference TRBV11-3 and TRBJ2-7, reads EAGVVQSPRYKIIEKKQPVAFWCNPISGHNTLYWYLQNLGQGPELLIRYENEEAVDDSQLPKDRFSAERLKGVDSTLKIQPAELGDSAVYLCASSTPTGKQYFGPGTRLTVT.

The rearrangement links TRBV19 to TRBJ1-2; 9 nucleotides agree with TRBD1. The CDR3 is 12 residues long. CDR1 is LNHDA and CDR2 is SQIVND in the germline V gene (reference sequence). V lost 4 bases and J lost 8; bases outside the gene matches: 2. The chain's CDR3 is CASSTDRGGYTF. Written as DNA, the CDR3 is TGTGCCAGTAGTACAGACAGGGGGGGCTACACCTTC.

The chain couples TRBV4-1 to TRBJ2-2; D gene unclear. V was trimmed by 1 base and J by 0 bases, leaving 3 bases between them. Germline CDR1 reads MGHRA; CDR2 reads YSYEKL. The CDR3 spans 14 residues. The CDR3 sequence is CASSQAPNTGELFF. The CDR3 nucleotides are TGCGCCAGCAGCCAAGCTCCGAACACCGGGGAGCTGTTTTTT.

The CDR3 loop is CASSLVGNGAAGELFF. The CDR3 bases are TGTGCCAGCAGCTTGGTGGGGAATGGGGCCGCCGGGGAGCTGTTTTTT. This chain uses TRBV5-5 with TRBJ2-2; D may be TRBD1 (5 bases). CDR3 length: 16 residues. Germline V lookup: CDR1 SGHKS, CDR2 YYEKEE (reference sequence). V shed 0 bases and J shed 6 bases, with 15 bases lying between them.

The genes are TRBV28 and TRBJ2-1, with 10 nucleotides matching TRBD1. Germline CDR1 reads MDHEN; CDR2 reads SYDVKM. This CDR3 has 14 amino acids. V lost 6 bases, J lost 4 bases, and 3 bases stayed unmatched. The CDR3 DNA sequence: TGTGCCAGCAGGGGGACAGGGGTTTACAATGAGCAGTTCTTC. Its translation is CASRGTGVYNEQFF.